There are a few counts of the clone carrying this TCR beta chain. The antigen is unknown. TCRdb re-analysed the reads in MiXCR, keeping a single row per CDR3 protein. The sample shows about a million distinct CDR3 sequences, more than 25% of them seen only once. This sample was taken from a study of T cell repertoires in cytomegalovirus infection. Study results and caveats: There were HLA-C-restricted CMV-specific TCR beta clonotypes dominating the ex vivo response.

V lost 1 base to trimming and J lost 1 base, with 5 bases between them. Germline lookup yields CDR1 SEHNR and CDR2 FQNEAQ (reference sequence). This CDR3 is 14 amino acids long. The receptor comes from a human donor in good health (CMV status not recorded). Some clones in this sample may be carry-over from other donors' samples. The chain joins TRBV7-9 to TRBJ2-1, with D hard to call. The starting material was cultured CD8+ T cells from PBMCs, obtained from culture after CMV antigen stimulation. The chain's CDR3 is CASSLVWSYNEQFF. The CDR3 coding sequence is TGTGCCAGCAGCTTAGTTTGGTCCTACAATGAGCAGTTCTTC.